The 20 T cell receptor beta chains presented below share a single source sample, sequenced in a study of shared clonotypes between healthy human individuals. TCRdb's copy holds only in-frame clones and misses some; the assay was immunoSEQ multiplex PCR. The sample records 2.3 million or so clones, approximately 95% being singletons. Sample: naive CD4+ T cells from PBMCs. Subset meaning: CD45RA+ positively selected. These receptors originate from a young man in good health. Some clones in this sample may be carry-over from other donors' samples.

The rearrangement links TRBV6-5 to TRBJ2-7; TRBD1 matches at 7 bases. The CDR3 is 13 amino acids. Per germline, CDR1 MNHEY and CDR2 SVGAGI. Unmatched junction bases numbered 4, after V lost 6 bases and J lost 2 bases. The CDR3 DNA follows: TGTGCCAGCAGGTGGCAGGGGGCCTACGAGCAGTACTTC. Amino acids: CASRWQGAYEQYF.

This clone was found once. The genes are TRBV7-3 and TRBJ2-1; 7 nucleotides align to TRBD2. The length of the CDR3 is 15 residues. Germline V CDR1 and CDR2: SGHTA, FQGTGA. Losses at the gene ends were 3 bases for V and 5 bases for J; bases not matched to a gene: 7. The CDR3 nucleotides are TGTGCCAGCAGCTTCTCGCGGGAGACCCACAATGAGCAGTTCTTC. This encodes CASSFSRETHNEQFF.

In this sample, this clone turned up once. This chain links TRBV6-1 with TRBJ2-7; D not resolved. The length of the CDR3 is 14 residues. Germline loops: CDR1 MNHNS, CDR2 SASEGT. V dropped 0 bases and J dropped 1 base, with 7 bases sitting between them. The CDR3 is CASSEAYSSYEQYF. The DNA of the CDR3 is TGTGCCAGCAGTGAAGCGTACAGTTCCTACGAGCAGTACTTC.

CDR3 sequence reads: CASSLAAGGDTQYF. The CDR3 DNA is TGTGCCAGCAGCTTGGCGGCTGGTGGAGATACGCAGTATTTT. The rearrangement joins TRBV7-2 to TRBJ2-3; D gene ambiguous. CDR1 SGHTA and CDR2 FQGNSA come from the germline V gene. The germline V and J ends were trimmed by 3 bases and 5 bases, with 12 bases remaining between them. The CDR3 is made up of 14 amino acids.

This sequence joins TRBV6-6 and TRBJ2-7, with 8 bases aligning to TRBD2. V lost 6 bases to trimming and J lost 3 bases; unmatched junction nucleotides: 7. Looked up from germline, CDR1 is MNHNY and CDR2 is SVGAGI (reference sequence). This CDR3 has 14 residues. As DNA, the CDR3 is TGTGCCAGCAGCCCCCGGGGGGGAGGCTACGAGCAGTACTTC. Its translation is CASSPRGGGYEQYF.

The rearrangement links TRBV6-1 to TRBJ2-6; D is undetermined. Germline CDR1 MNHNS, CDR2 SASEGT. V was pared by 6 bases and J by 4 bases, with 13 bases between. The CDR3 runs to 15 residues. The CDR3, as DNA: TGTGCCAGCAGAGGGCCTCCACCGGGGGCCAACGTCCTGACTTTC. As protein: CASRGPPPGANVLTF.

The table lists this clone with a count of one. J is TRBJ1-4 and V is TRBV28; TRBD1 agrees at 9 bases. Germline V gene data show CDR1 as MDHEN and CDR2 as SYDVKM. V lost 5 bases and J lost 7; bases outside the gene matches: 8. The CDR3 contains 15 residues. CDR3 residues: CASSTPGQGVEKLFF. CDR3 DNA sequence: TGTGCCAGCAGTACTCCGGGACAGGGAGTTGAAAAACTGTTTTTT.

This rearrangement joins TRBV4-2 to TRBJ2-7; D perhaps matches TRBD1 (6 bases). The CDR3 has 18 residues. V lost 0 bases and J 0 bases, leaving 18 bases between the germline ends. Germline V gives CDR1 LGHNA, CDR2 YNFKEQ. The CDR3 sequence: CASSQDWSPGESSYEQYF. CDR3 DNA sequence: TGTGCCAGCAGCCAAGATTGGTCCCCAGGGGAAAGCTCCTACGAGCAGTACTTC.

The rearrangement joins TRBV27 to TRBJ2-6; D gene unclear. The V and J ends lost 1 base and 2 bases respectively, with 3 bases between them. Germline loops: CDR1 MNHEY, CDR2 SMNVEV (reference sequence). CDR3 length: 14 residues. The CDR3 DNA reads TGTGCCAGCAGTTTATGGGCTGGGGCCAACGTCCTGACTTTC. It encodes CASSLWAGANVLTF.

Worth noting for this clone: Since a much larger clone is just one base distant, this may be a read error. The sample contains more than one DNA sequence encoding this CDR3. This chain uses TRBV11-2 with TRBJ2-1; 7 bases are a match to TRBD1. V lost 3 bases, J lost 5 bases, and 1 base stayed unmatched. Per germline, CDR1 SGHAT and CDR2 FQNNGV. This CDR3 is built from 13 residues. The CDR3 coding sequence is TGTGCCAGCAGCTTGGGACAGAACAATGAGCAGTTCTTC. Translating gives CASSLGQNNEQFF. The variable domain in full, with the rest retrieved from reference TRBV11-2 and TRBJ2-1, is EAGVAQSPRYKIIEKRQSVAFWCNPISGHATLYWYQQILGQGPKLLIQFQNNGVVDDSQLPKDRFSAERLKGVDSTLKIQPAKLEDSAVYLCASSLGQNNEQFFGPGTRLTVL.

This clone occurred once. The genes are TRBV7-3 and TRBJ2-5; 11 positions agree with TRBD2. Germline CDR1 and CDR2: SGHTA and FQGTGA. V was pared by 2 bases and J by 2 bases, with 4 bases of the junction left unmatched. The CDR3 spans 16 residues. Here the CDR3 DNA reads TGTGCCAGCAGCTTATTGAGACTAGCGGGACAAGAGACCCAGTACTTC. It encodes CASSLLRLAGQETQYF.

This chain uses TRBV7-2 with TRBJ2-1, with D uncertain. The V end was cut by 7 bases, the J end by 1 base, with 11 bases between. Germline V CDR1 and CDR2: SGHTA, FQGNSA. This CDR3 has 14 residues. For the CDR3, the DNA is TGTGCCAGCAACCCAGGTGATTCCTACAATGAGCAGTTCTTC. This codes for CASNPGDSYNEQFF.

On this clone: Other DNA variants within this sample encode the same CDR3. This chain joins TRBV5-1 and TRBJ2-1; perhaps D is TRBD1 or TRBD2 (5 bases each). The CDR3 extends over 16 amino acids. Germline-derived CDR1 and CDR2 are SGHRS and YFSETQ. Between the trimmed V and J ends, which lost 0 bases and 1 base, there was a span of 11 bases. CDR3 sequence reads: CASSLAGTPSYNEQFF. The CDR3 region has the DNA TGCGCCAGCAGCTTGGCCGGGACGCCTTCCTACAATGAGCAGTTCTTC.

The chain uses TRBV15 and TRBJ2-1, with D perhaps assigned TRBD1 or TRBD2 (6 bases each). The ends were cut back, 6 bases at V and 2 bases at J, with 8 bases in the middle. From germline, CDR1 is LNHNV and CDR2 YYDKDF (reference sequence). The CDR3 extends over 13 amino acids. CDR3 sequence (DNA): TGTGCCACCAGAGGGGGGACCTACAATGAGCAGTTCTTC. Its translation is CATRGGTYNEQFF.

This clone occurred once. The genes are TRBV6-5 and TRBJ1-4; the D is unclear. This CDR3 contains 16 residues. CDR1 and CDR2 (germline): MNHEY, SVGAGI. V lost 0 bases and J lost 5, with 13 bases in between. Written as DNA, the CDR3 is TGTGCCAGCAGTTACTCCTCAGGAGGTGCCAATGAAAAACTGTTTTTT. Translating it yields CASSYSSGGANEKLFF.

This clone has only one observation. V and J are TRBV5-5 and TRBJ2-1; D is possibly TRBD2 (6 bases). Trimming took off 4 bases at V and 7 bases at J, with 12 bases between the two ends. The CDR3 spans 13 residues. CDR1 and CDR2 (germline): SGHKS, YYEKEE (reference sequence). CDR3 DNA: TGTGCCAGCAGCCCCGTTAGCGGAAATGAGCAGTTCTTC. Translation gives CASSPVSGNEQFF.

V and J are TRBV5-6 and TRBJ1-4; 8 nucleotides match TRBD1. The CDR3 loop spans 14 amino acids. Looked up from germline, CDR1 is SGHDT and CDR2 is YYEEEE. Losses at the gene ends were 1 base for V and 8 bases for J; bases not matched to a gene: 4. The CDR3 region has the DNA TGTGCCAGCAGCTTGACAGGGGGATTCGAAAAACTGTTTTTT. Its protein product is CASSLTGGFEKLFF.

This clone has a single count. V is TRBV19 and J is TRBJ2-4; D might be TRBD1 (5 bases). The CDR3 loop spans 16 amino acids. In germline, CDR1 is LNHDA, CDR2 SQIVND (reference sequence). The ends were cut back, 4 bases at V and 0 bases at J, with 13 bases in the middle. DNA for the CDR3: TGTGCCAGTAGTAGACAGAGTTCACTAGCCAAAAACATTCAGTACTTC. Translating gives CASSRQSSLAKNIQYF.

The chain has TRBV5-6 and TRBJ2-3; D may correspond to TRBD1 or TRBD2 (6 bases each). Germline loops: CDR1 SGHDT, CDR2 YYEEEE. This CDR3 contains 13 residues. Between the trimmed V and J ends, which lost 4 bases and 6 bases, there was a span of 12 bases. The CDR3 loop reads CASSSIGGDTQYF. In nucleotides, the CDR3 is TGTGCCAGCAGCAGTATAGGGGGGGATACGCAGTATTTT.

This chain links TRBV4-3 with TRBJ1-2, with a possible D match to TRBD1 (6 bases). Trimming took 0 bases from V and 4 from J, leaving 21 bases between them. The CDR3 totals 18 residues. Germline values: CDR1 LGHNA, CDR2 YSLEER. The CDR3 sequence is CASSQDQGRSWLSYGYTF. CDR3 nucleotide sequence: TGCGCCAGCAGCCAAGATCAGGGGCGTAGTTGGTTATCCTATGGCTACACCTTC.